The sequence of this T cell receptor (beta chain) was determined in a study of T-cell memory formation after mild COVID-19. Across the whole study: Largely, TCR clusters stayed within a single donor.

From germline, CDR1 is MNHEY and CDR2 SVGAGI. The CDR3 has 16 residues. V lost 6 bases, J lost 4 bases, and 8 bases stayed unmatched. This clonotype has a handful of counts. TCRdb analysed the 5' RACE reads with MiXCR anew, one entry per CDR3 protein. The sample lists approximately 300,000 distinct CDR3 sequences; approximately 15% were seen once. The chain joins TRBV6-5 to TRBJ2-3, with 12 nucleotides matching TRBD1. The sequencing input was PBMCs or a T cell subset sorted from them (not recorded which). The receptor comes from a man aged 18 to 29 who had mild COVID-19 (a few samples of this study predate the infection). Cell type and time point are not known. The CDR3: CASRSGTGGAADTQYF. The CDR3 DNA sequence: TGTGCCAGCAGGTCCGGGACAGGGGGCGCAGCAGATACGCAGTATTTT.